A selection of T cell receptor beta chains follows, all from one sample in a study of blood T cell repertoires in COVID-19. Libraries were prepared by immunoSEQ multiplex PCR; TCRdb keeps only in-frame clonotypes and omits some of them. Of about 120,000 clones in the sample, 75% to 95% were seen once. Sequencing used peripheral blood. Receptor source: a human donor with active COVID-19. The donor label of this sample is uncertain. Both conserved end residues are part of each CDR3. The order of the fields is J gene, D gene, V gene, CDR3 length, clone size, CDR3 protein, CDR3 DNA. D genes are given only for firm matches. A row's size may be missing; if present it is once, few, many or a size class.

TRBJ2-5 . TRBV5-1 14 . CASSLSAGRDTQYF TGCGCCAGCAGCTTATCGGCGGGTCGGGATACCCAGTACTTC
TRBJ2-3 TRBD2 TRBV11-2 15 . CASSQGLTKPYTQYF TGTGCCAGCTCCCAGGGACTAACTAAACCCTATACGCAGTATTTT
TRBJ2-4 . TRBV27 15 . CASSLQGTSKNIQYF TGTGCCAGCAGTTTACAGGGGACATCCAAAAACATTCAGTACTTC
TRBJ2-5 . TRBV11-3 16 . CASSLTSGFGLETQYF TGTGCCAGCAGCTTAACCTCAGGGTTCGGTTTGGAGACCCAGTACTTC
TRBJ2-3 . TRBV12-1 16 . CASVPKLEPLVDTQYF TGTGCCAGCGTACCTAAACTCGAGCCTCTGGTGGATACGCAGTATTTT
TRBJ2-1 TRBD1 TRBV14 14 . CASSHLDRGNEQFF TGTGCCAGCAGCCATTTGGACAGGGGCAATGAGCAGTTCTTC
TRBJ1-5 . TRBV19 17 . CASSIDLTGHSNQPQHF TGTGCCAGTAGTATAGATCTTACCGGACATAGCAATCAGCCCCAGCATTTT
TRBJ1-4 . TRBV18 13 . CASSPGTNEKLFF TGTGCCAGCTCACCGGGGACAAATGAAAAACTGTTTTTT
TRBJ1-1 . TRBV6-6 13 . CASRLTGITEAFF TGTGCCAGCAGGCTGACAGGAATTACTGAAGCTTTCTTT
TRBJ2-7 TRBD1 TRBV11-1 15 few CASSPGTGHDYEQYF TGTGCCAGCAGCCCCGGGACAGGACACGACTACGAGCAGTACTTC
TRBJ1-3 TRBD1 TRBV7-8 16 . CASSLVDRESGNTIYF TGTGCCAGCAGCTTAGTGGACAGGGAATCTGGAAACACCATATATTTT
TRBJ2-7 TRBD1 TRBV5-1 14 . CASSYRDSTYEQYF TGCGCCAGCAGCTACCGGGACAGCACCTACGAGCAGTACTTC
TRBJ2-7 . TRBV9 13 . CASSRTGTYEQYF TGTGCCAGCAGCCGTACAGGGACCTACGAGCAGTACTTC
TRBJ1-2 . TRBV6-1 14 . CASSEYSMPYGYTF TGTGCCAGCAGTGAATACAGCATGCCCTACGGCTACACCTTC
TRBJ1-5 . TRBV27 14 . CASSWGQGNQPQHF TGTGCCAGCAGTTGGGGCCAGGGCAATCAGCCCCAGCATTTT
TRBJ1-1 . TRBV4-3 13 . CASSQDGVGTAFF TGCGCCAGCAGCCAAGATGGTGTCGGTACAGCTTTCTTT
TRBJ2-5 . TRBV12-3/TRBV12-4 13 . CASRAPERETQYF TGTGCCAGCAGAGCCCCTGAGAGAGAGACCCAGTACTTC
TRBJ2-1 TRBD2 TRBV28 14 . CASSGTSFSSEQFF TGTGCCAGCAGCGGGACTAGCTTTTCTAGTGAGCAGTTCTTC
TRBJ2-1 . TRBV12-5 12 . CASDPGTNEQFF TGTGCTAGTGACCCCGGGACAAATGAGCAGTTCTTC
TRBJ1-1 TRBD1 TRBV27 14 . CASSLTGGSTEAFF TGTGCCAGCAGTCTAACAGGGGGGTCGACTGAAGCTTTCTTT
TRBJ1-6 . TRBV27 16 . CASRWDMSSYNSPLHF TGTGCCAGCAGATGGGACATGAGCTCCTATAATTCACCCCTCCACTTT
TRBJ2-1 TRBD1 TRBV11-2 15 . CASSLGQGAGNEQFF TGTGCCAGCAGCTTAGGTCAGGGGGCGGGCAATGAGCAGTTCTTC